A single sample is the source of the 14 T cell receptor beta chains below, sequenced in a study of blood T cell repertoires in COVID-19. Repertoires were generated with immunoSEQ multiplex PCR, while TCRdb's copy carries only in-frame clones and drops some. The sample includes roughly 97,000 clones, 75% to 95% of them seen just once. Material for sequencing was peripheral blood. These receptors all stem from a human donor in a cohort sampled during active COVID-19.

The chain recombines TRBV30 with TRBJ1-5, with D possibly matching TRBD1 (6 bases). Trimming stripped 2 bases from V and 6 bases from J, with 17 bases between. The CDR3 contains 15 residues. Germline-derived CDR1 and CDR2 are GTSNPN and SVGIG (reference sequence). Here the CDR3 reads CAWSSGLTGSQPQHF. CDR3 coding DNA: TGTGCCTGGAGTAGTGGTTTGACAGGCAGTCAGCCCCAGCATTTT.

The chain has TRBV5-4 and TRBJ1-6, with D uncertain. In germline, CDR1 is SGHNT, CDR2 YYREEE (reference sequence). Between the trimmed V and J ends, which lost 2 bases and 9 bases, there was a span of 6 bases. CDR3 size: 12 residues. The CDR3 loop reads CASSFGISPLHF. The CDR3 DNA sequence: TGTGCCAGCAGCTTCGGGATTTCACCCCTCCACTTT. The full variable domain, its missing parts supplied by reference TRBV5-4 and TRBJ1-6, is ETGVTQSPTHLIKTRGQQVTLRCSSQSGHNTVSWYQQALGQGPQFIFQYYREEENGRGNFPPRFSGLQFPNYSSELNVNALELDDSALYLCASSFGISPLHFGNGTRLTVT.

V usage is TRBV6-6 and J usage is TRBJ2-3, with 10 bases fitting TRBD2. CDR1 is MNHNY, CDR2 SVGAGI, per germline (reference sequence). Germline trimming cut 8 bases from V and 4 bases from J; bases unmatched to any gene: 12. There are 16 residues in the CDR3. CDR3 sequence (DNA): TGTGCCAGCGGCCGGGCTAGCGGGGGCGTTGCAGATACGCAGTATTTT. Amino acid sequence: CASGRASGGVADTQYF.

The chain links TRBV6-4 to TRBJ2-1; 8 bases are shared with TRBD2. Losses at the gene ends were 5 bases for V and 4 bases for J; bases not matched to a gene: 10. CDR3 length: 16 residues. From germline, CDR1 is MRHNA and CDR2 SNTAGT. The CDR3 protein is CASSPSAGAGYNEQFF. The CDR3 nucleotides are TGTGCCAGCAGTCCCTCAGCGGGGGCGGGTTACAATGAGCAGTTCTTC.

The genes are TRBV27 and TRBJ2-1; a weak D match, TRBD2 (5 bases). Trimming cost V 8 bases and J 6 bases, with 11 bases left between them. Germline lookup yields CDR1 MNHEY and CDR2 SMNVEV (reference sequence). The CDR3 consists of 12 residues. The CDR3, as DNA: TGTGCCAGCGGACGGGGAGCCAATGAGCAGTTCTTC. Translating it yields CASGRGANEQFF.

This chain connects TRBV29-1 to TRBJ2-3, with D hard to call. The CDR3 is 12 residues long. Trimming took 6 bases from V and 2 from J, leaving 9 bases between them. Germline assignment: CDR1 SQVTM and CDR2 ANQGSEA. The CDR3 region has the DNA TGCAGCGTCACCACTGTCACAGATACGCAGTATTTT. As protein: CSVTTVTDTQYF.

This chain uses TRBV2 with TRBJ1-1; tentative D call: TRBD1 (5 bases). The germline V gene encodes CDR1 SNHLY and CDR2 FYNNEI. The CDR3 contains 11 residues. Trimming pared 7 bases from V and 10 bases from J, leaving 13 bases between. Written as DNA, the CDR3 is TGTGCCAGCATGATAGGGGTCGTAGCTTTCTTT. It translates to CASMIGVVAFF.

The chain's CDR3 is CASRRGNNYGYTF. Written as DNA, the CDR3 is TGTGCCAGTCGCAGGGGGAATAACTATGGCTACACCTTC. The chain links TRBV12-3 or TRBV12-4 to TRBJ1-2; TRBD1 agrees at 7 bases. V lost 9 bases, J lost 1 base, and 5 bases stayed unmatched. The CDR3 length is 13 residues.

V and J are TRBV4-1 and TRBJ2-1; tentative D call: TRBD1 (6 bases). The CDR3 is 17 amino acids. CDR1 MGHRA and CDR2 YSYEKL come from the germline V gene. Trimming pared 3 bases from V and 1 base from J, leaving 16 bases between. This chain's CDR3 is CASSHPPDSRSYNEQFF. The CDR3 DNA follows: TGCGCCAGCAGCCACCCCCCGGACAGTCGGTCCTACAATGAGCAGTTCTTC.

The CDR3 reads CASSLGLQTGELFF. For the CDR3, the DNA is TGTGCCAGCAGCTTGGGACTTCAAACCGGGGAGCTGTTTTTT. The V gene is TRBV9, the J gene TRBJ2-2; the D gene is possibly TRBD2 (6 bases). The length of the CDR3 is 14 residues. CDR1 and CDR2 (germline): SGDLS, YYNGEE. Trimming removed 4 bases from V and 5 bases from J, with 12 bases in between.

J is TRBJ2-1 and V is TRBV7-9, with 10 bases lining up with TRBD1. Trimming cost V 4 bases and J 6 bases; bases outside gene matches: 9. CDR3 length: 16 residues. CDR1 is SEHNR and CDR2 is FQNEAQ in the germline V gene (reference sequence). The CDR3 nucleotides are TGTGCCAGCAGCTCCCTACCGGGACAGGGGATCAATGAGCAGTTCTTC. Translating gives CASSSLPGQGINEQFF.

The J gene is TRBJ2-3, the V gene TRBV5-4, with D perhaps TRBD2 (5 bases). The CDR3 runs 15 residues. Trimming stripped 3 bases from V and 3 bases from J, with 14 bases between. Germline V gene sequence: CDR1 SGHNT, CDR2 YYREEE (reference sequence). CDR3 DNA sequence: TGTGCCAGCAGCTCCGGCGGACTCATGACAGATACGCAGTATTTT. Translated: CASSSGGLMTDTQYF.

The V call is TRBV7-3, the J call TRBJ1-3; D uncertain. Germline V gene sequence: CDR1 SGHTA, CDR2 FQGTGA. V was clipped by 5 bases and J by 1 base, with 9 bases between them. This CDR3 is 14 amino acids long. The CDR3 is CASSPQPSGNTIYF. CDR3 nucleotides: TGTGCCAGCAGCCCACAGCCTTCTGGAAACACCATATATTTT. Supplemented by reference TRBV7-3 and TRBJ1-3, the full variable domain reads GAGVSQTPSNKVTEKGKYVELRCDPISGHTALYWYRQSLGQGPEFLIYFQGTGAADDSGLPNDRFFAVRPEGSVSTLKIQRTERGDSAVYLCASSPQPSGNTIYFGEGSWLTVV.

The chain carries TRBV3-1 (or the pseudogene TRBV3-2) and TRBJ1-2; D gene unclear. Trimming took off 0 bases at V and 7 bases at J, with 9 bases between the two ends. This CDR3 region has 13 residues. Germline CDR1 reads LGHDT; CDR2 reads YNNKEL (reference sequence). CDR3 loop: CASSQDPVAGYTF. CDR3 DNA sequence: TGTGCCAGCAGCCAAGATCCCGTGGCTGGCTACACCTTC.